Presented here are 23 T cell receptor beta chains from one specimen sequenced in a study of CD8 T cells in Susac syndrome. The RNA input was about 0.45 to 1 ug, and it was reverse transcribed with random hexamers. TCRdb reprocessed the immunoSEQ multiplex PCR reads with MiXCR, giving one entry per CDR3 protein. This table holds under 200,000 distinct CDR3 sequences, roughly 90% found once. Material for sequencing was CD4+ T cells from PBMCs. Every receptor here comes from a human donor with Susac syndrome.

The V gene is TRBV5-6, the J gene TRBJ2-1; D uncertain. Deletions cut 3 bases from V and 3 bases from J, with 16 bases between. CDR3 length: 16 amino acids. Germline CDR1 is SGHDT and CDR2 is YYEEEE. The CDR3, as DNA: TGTGCCAGCAGCTCCCCCGGTGGATTGCACTACAATGAGCAGTTCTTC. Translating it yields CASSSPGGLHYNEQFF.

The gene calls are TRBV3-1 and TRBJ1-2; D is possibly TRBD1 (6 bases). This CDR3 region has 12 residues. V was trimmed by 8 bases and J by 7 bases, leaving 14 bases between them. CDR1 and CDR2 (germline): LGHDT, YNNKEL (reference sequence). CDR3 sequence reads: CASGQLETGYTF. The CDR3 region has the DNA TGTGCCAGCGGACAGTTGGAGACTGGCTACACCTTC.

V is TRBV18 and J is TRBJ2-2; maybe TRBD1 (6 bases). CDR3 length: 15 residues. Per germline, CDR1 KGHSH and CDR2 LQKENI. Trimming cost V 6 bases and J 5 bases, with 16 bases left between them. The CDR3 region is CASSQYSQGTGELFF. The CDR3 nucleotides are TGTGCCAGCTCCCAATACTCGCAGGGGACCGGGGAGCTGTTTTTT.

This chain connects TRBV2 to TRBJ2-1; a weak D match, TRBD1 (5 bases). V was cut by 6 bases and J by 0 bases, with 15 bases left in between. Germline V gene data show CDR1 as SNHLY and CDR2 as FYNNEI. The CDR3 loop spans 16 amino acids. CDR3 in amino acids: CASSLQGPSSYNEQFF. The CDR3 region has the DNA TGTGCCAGCAGCCTTCAGGGCCCAAGCTCCTACAATGAGCAGTTCTTC.

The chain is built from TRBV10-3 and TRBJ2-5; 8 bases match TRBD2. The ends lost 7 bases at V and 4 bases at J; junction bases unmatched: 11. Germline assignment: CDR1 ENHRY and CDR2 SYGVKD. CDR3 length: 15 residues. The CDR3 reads CAINNEGLAGETQYF. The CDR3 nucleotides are TGTGCCATCAATAACGAAGGGCTAGCGGGAGAGACCCAGTACTTC.

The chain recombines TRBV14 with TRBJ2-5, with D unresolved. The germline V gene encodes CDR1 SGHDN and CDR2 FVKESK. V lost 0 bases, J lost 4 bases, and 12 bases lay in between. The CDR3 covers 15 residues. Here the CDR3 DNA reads TGTGCCAGCAGCCAAGACCGGGCCCCTATAGAGACCCAGTACTTC. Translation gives CASSQDRAPIETQYF.

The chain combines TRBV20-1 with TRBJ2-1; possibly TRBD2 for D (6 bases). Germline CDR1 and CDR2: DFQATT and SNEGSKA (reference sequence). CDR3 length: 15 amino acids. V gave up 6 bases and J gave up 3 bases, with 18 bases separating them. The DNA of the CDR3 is TGCAGTGCCCTAGAGGTCGGCGGGGTCTACAATGAGCAGTTCTTC. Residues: CSALEVGGVYNEQFF.

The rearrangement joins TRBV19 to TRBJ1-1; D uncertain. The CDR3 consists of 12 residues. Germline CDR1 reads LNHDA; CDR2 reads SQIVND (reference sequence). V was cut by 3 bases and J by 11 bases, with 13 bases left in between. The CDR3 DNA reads TGTGCCAGTAGTATTCATAACTCCCGGGCTTTCTTT. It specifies CASSIHNSRAFF.

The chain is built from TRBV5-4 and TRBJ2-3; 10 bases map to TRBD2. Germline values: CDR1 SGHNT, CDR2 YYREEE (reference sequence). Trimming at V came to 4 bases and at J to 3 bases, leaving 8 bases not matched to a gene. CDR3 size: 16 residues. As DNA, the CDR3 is TGTGCCAGCAGCCGAAATAGCGGGGGGATAACAGATACGCAGTATTTT. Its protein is CASSRNSGGITDTQYF.

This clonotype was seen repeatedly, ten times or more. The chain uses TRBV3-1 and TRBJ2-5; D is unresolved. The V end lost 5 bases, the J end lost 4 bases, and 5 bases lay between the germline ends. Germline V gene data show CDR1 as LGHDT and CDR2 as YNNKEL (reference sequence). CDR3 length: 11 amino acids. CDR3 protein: CASSLRETQYF. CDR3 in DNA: TGTGCCAGCAGCTTGAGAGAGACCCAGTACTTC.

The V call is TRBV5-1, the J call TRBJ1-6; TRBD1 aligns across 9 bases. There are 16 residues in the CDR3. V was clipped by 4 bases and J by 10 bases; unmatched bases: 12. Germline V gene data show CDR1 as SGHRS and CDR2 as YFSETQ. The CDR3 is CASSQGQGRSWSPLHF. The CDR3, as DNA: TGCGCCAGCAGCCAAGGACAGGGGCGATCGTGGTCACCCCTCCACTTT.

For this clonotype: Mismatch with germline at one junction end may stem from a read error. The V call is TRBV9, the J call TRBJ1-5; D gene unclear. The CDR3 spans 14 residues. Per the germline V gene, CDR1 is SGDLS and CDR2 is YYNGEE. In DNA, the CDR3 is TGTGCCAGCAGCGTAGAGGGTAGCAGTCAGCCCCAGCATTTT. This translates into CASSVEGSSQPQHF.

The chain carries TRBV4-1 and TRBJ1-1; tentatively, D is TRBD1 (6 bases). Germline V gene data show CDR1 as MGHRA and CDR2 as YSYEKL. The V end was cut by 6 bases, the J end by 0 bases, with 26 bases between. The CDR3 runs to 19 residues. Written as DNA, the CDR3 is TGCGCCAGCAGAACCATAGGGACAAGTGGGACCAACATGAACACTGAAGCTTTCTTT. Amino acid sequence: CASRTIGTSGTNMNTEAFF.

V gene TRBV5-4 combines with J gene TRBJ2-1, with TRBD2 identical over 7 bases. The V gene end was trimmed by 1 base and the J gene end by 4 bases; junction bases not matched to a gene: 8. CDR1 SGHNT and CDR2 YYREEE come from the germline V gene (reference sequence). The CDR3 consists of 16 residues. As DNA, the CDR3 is TGTGCCAGCAGCTTGCTAAGATTGGGACTATACAATGAGCAGTTCTTC. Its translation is CASSLLRLGLYNEQFF.

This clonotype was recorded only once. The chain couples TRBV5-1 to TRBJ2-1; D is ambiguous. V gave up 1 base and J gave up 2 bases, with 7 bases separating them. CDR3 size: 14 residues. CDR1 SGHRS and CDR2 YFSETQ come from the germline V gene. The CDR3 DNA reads TGCGCCAGCAGCTTGCAATCCCCCTACAATGAGCAGTTCTTC. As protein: CASSLQSPYNEQFF. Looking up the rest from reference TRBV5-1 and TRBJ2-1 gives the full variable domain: KAGVTQTPRYLIKTRGQQVTLSCSPISGHRSVSWYQQTPGQGLQFLFEYFSETQRNKGNFPGRFSGRQFSNSRSEMNVSTLELGDSALYLCASSLQSPYNEQFFGPGTRLTVL.

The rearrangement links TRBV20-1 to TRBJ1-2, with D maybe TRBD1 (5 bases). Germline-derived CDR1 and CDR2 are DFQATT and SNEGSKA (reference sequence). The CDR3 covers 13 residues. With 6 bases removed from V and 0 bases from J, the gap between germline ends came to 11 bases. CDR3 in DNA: TGCAGTGCACGGGACGCAGCTAACTATGGCTACACCTTC. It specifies CSARDAANYGYTF.

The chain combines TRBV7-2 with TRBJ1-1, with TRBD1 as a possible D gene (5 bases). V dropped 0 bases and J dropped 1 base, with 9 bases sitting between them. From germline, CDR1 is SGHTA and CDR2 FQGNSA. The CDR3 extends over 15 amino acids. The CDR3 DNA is TGTGCCAGCAGCTTAGCGCCGAGGGGGAACACTGAAGCTTTCTTT. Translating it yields CASSLAPRGNTEAFF. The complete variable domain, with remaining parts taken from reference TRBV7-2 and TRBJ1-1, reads GAGVSQSPSNKVTEKGKDVELRCDPISGHTALYWYRQSLGQGLEFLIYFQGNSAPDKSGLPSDRFSAERTGGSVSTLTIQRTQQEDSAVYLCASSLAPRGNTEAFFGQGTRLTVV.

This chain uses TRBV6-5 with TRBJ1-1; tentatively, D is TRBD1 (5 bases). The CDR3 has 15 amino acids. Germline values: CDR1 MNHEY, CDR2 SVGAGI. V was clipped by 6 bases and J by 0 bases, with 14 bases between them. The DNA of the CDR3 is TGTGCCAGCAGAGAAAGCGGACAAATGAACACTGAAGCTTTCTTT. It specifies CASRESGQMNTEAFF.

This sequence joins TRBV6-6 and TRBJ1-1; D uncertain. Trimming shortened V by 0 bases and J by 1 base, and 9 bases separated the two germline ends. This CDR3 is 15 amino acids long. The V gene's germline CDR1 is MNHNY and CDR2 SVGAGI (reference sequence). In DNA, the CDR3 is TGTGCCAGCAGTTACTCGCCCAAAGCGAACACTGAAGCTTTCTTT. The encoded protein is CASSYSPKANTEAFF.

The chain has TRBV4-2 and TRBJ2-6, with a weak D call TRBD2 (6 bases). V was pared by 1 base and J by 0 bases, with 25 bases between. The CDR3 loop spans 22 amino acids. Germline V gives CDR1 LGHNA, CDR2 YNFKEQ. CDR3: CASSQVGVGGVISGSGANVLTF. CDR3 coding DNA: TGTGCCAGCAGCCAAGTTGGGGTCGGAGGGGTAATTTCGGGCTCTGGGGCCAACGTCCTGACTTTC.

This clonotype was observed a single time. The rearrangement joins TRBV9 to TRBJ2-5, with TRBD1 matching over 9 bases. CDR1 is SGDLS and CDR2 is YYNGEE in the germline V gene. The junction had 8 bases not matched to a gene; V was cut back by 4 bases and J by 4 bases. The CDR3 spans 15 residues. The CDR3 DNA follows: TGTGCCAGCAGCAAGAACGGGGACAGGGCAGAGACCCAGTACTTC. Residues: CASSKNGDRAETQYF. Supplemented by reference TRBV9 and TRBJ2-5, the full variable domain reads DSGVTQTPKHLITATGQRVTLRCSPRSGDLSVYWYQQSLDQGLQFLIQYYNGEERAKGNILERFSAQQFPDLHSELNLSSLELGDSALYFCASSKNGDRAETQYFGPGTRLLVL.

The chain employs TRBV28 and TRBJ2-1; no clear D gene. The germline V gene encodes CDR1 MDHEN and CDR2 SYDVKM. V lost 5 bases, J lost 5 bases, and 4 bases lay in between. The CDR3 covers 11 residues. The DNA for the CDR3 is TGTGCCAGCAGTACGGACAATGAGCAGTTCTTC. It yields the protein CASSTDNEQFF.

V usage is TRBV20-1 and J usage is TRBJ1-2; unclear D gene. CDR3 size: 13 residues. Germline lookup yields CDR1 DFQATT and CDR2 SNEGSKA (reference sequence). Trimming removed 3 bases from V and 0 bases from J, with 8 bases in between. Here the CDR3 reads CSASPRANYGYTF. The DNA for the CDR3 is TGCAGTGCTAGCCCACGGGCTAACTATGGCTACACCTTC.